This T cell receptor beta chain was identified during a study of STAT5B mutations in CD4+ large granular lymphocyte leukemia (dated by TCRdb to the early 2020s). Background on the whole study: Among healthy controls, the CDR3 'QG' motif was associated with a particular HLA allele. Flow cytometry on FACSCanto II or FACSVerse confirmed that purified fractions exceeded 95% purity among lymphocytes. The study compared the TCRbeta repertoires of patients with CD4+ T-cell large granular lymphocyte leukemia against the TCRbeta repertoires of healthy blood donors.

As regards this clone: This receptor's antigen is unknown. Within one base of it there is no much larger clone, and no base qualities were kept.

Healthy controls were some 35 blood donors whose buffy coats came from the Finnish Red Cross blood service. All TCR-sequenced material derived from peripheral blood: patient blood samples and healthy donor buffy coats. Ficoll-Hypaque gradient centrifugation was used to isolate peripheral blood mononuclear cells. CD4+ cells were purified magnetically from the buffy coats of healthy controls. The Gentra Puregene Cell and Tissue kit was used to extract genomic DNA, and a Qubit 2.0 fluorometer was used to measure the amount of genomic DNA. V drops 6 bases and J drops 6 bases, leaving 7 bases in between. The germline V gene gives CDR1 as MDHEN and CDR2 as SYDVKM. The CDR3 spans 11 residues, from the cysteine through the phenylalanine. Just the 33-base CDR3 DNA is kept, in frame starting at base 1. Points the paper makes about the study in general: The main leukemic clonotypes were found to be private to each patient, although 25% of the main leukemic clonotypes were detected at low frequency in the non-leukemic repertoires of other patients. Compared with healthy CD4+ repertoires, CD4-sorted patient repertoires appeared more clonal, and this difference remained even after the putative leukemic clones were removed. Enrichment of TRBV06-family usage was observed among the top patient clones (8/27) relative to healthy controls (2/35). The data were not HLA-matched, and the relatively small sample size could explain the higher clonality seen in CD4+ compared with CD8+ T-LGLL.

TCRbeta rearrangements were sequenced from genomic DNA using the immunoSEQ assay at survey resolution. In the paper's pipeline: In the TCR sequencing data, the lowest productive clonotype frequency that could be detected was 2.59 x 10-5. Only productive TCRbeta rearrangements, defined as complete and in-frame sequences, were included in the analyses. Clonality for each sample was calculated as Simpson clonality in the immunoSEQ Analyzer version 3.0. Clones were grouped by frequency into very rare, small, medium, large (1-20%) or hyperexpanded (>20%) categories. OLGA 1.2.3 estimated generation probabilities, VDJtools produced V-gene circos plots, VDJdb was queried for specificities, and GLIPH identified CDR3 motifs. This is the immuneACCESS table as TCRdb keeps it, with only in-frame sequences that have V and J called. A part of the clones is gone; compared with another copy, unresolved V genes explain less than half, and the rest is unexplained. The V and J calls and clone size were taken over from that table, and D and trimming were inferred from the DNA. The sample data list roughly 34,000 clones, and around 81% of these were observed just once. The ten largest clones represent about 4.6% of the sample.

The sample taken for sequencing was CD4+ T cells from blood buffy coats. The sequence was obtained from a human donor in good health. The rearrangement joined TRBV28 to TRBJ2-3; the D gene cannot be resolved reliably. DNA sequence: TGTGCCAGCAGCATTGGGGATACGCAGTATTTT. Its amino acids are CASSIGDTQYF.